A selection of T cell receptor beta chains follows, all from one sample in a study of T cell repertoires in ileal Crohn's disease. Repertoires were generated with immunoSEQ multiplex PCR, while TCRdb's copy carries only in-frame clones and drops some. The profile shows 4,500 to 5,500 clones, 70% to 85% of them singletons. Sequencing input: ileal tissue. The receptors shown here come from an adult with Crohn's disease. CDR3s include the opening cysteine and the closing phenylalanine or tryptophan. Each record gives: CDR3 protein, CDR3 DNA, D gene, J gene, clone size, V gene. A D gene is named only where the DNA matches it firmly. Clone size is given for some rows only: seen once, a few or many times, or a class if the clone is expanded.

CDR3aa: CASSLGLAAGANVLTF
CDR3nt: TGTGCCAGCAGCTTAGGACTAGCGGCCGGGGCCAACGTCCTGACTTTC
d_gene: TRBD2
j_gene: TRBJ2-6
abundance: NA
v_gene: TRBV11-3

CDR3aa: CASSITGGANGEQYF
CDR3nt: TGTGCCAGCAGCATTACAGGGGGCGCTAACGGCGAGCAGTACTTC
d_gene: TRBD1
j_gene: TRBJ2-7
abundance: NA
v_gene: TRBV5-6

CDR3aa: CASSDSRVGEQYF
CDR3nt: TGTGCCAGCAGTGATTCCAGGGTTGGCGAGCAGTACTTC
d_gene: NA
j_gene: TRBJ2-7
abundance: NA
v_gene: TRBV25-1

CDR3aa: CAWSGTGGDEQYF
CDR3nt: TGTGCCTGGAGTGGGACAGGGGGCGACGAGCAGTACTTC
d_gene: TRBD1
j_gene: TRBJ2-7
abundance: NA
v_gene: TRBV30

CDR3aa: CASRGNYPGQMYGYTF
CDR3nt: TGTGCCAGCAGGGGTAACTATCCCGGACAGATGTATGGCTACACCTTC
d_gene: NA
j_gene: TRBJ1-2
abundance: once
v_gene: TRBV2

CDR3aa: CSVGPGSYNEQFF
CDR3nt: TGCAGCGTTGGCCCCGGCTCCTACAATGAGCAGTTCTTC
d_gene: NA
j_gene: TRBJ2-1
abundance: NA
v_gene: TRBV29-1

CDR3aa: CASSSRVRLAGVNEQFF
CDR3nt: TGTGCCAGCAGCTCCCGGGTAAGACTAGCGGGAGTGAATGAGCAGTTCTTC
d_gene: TRBD2
j_gene: TRBJ2-1
abundance: NA
v_gene: TRBV11-2

CDR3aa: CASSPLSRGEQYF
CDR3nt: TGTGCCAGCAGCCCCCTTAGTAGGGGCGAGCAGTACTTC
d_gene: NA
j_gene: TRBJ2-7
abundance: NA
v_gene: TRBV7-8

CDR3aa: CASSRARPGGFYEQYF
CDR3nt: TGTGCCAGCAGCCGGGCCCGTCCAGGGGGCTTTTACGAGCAGTACTTC
d_gene: TRBD1
j_gene: TRBJ2-7
abundance: NA
v_gene: TRBV7-8

CDR3aa: CASSWVGASTDTQYF
CDR3nt: TGTGCCAGCAGCTGGGTGGGGGCAAGCACAGATACGCAGTATTTT
d_gene: NA
j_gene: TRBJ2-3
abundance: NA
v_gene: TRBV5-4

CDR3aa: CASSLGLALNTGELFF
CDR3nt: TGTGCCAGCAGCTTAGGGCTAGCCTTGAACACCGGGGAGCTGTTTTTT
d_gene: NA
j_gene: TRBJ2-2
abundance: NA
v_gene: TRBV7-9

CDR3aa: CASMRGGTGNTIYF
CDR3nt: TGTGCCAGCATGCGGGGGGGGACTGGAAACACCATATATTTT
d_gene: NA
j_gene: TRBJ1-3
abundance: NA
v_gene: TRBV6-6

CDR3aa: CATTSRQGWNEQFF
CDR3nt: TGTGCCACGACCTCACGACAGGGTTGGAATGAGCAGTTCTTC
d_gene: TRBD1
j_gene: TRBJ2-1
abundance: NA
v_gene: TRBV10-3

CDR3aa: CAWSVMGQRGNQPQHF
CDR3nt: TGTGCCTGGAGTGTAATGGGACAAAGGGGCAATCAGCCCCAGCATTTT
d_gene: NA
j_gene: TRBJ1-5
abundance: few
v_gene: TRBV30

CDR3aa: CASRPDRVAYNEQFF
CDR3nt: TGTGCCAGCAGACCGGACAGGGTGGCTTACAATGAGCAGTTCTTC
d_gene: TRBD1
j_gene: TRBJ2-1
abundance: NA
v_gene: TRBV7-9

CDR3aa: CAISPGSGSYEQYF
CDR3nt: TGTGCCATCTCTCCCGGGAGTGGGTCCTACGAGCAGTACTTC
d_gene: NA
j_gene: TRBJ2-7
abundance: NA
v_gene: TRBV10-3

CDR3aa: CASQGSSSSYNEQFF
CDR3nt: TGTGCCAGCCAGGGGAGTTCCAGCTCCTACAATGAGCAGTTCTTC
d_gene: NA
j_gene: TRBJ2-1
abundance: NA
v_gene: TRBV11-3

CDR3aa: CASSSQGNSPLHF
CDR3nt: TGTGCCAGCAGCTCCCAGGGGAATTCACCCCTCCACTTT
d_gene: NA
j_gene: TRBJ1-6
abundance: NA
v_gene: TRBV7-9

CDR3aa: CATSRADGGGTDTQYF
CDR3nt: TGTGCCACCAGCAGAGCGGACGGGGGGGGCACAGATACGCAGTATTTT
d_gene: TRBD2
j_gene: TRBJ2-3
abundance: NA
v_gene: TRBV15

CDR3aa: CASSPMGGSNQPQHF
CDR3nt: TGTGCCAGCAGCCCGATGGGGGGAAGCAATCAGCCCCAGCATTTT
d_gene: NA
j_gene: TRBJ1-5
abundance: NA
v_gene: TRBV27

CDR3aa: CAWSVGRGRRNYGYTF
CDR3nt: TGTGCCTGGAGTGTAGGGCGGGGGAGACGTAACTATGGCTACACCTTC
d_gene: NA
j_gene: TRBJ1-2
abundance: few
v_gene: TRBV30

CDR3aa: CASSPQGALYEQYF
CDR3nt: TGTGCCAGCTCACCACAGGGGGCCCTCTACGAGCAGTACTTC
d_gene: TRBD1
j_gene: TRBJ2-7
abundance: NA
v_gene: TRBV18

CDR3aa: CASSLGWGYNYGYTF
CDR3nt: TGTGCCAGCAGCTTGGGATGGGGCTATAACTATGGCTACACCTTC
d_gene: NA
j_gene: TRBJ1-2
abundance: NA
v_gene: TRBV7-6

CDR3aa: CASSSETGHYGYTF
CDR3nt: TGTGCCAGCAGCTCAGAGACAGGGCACTATGGCTACACCTTC
d_gene: TRBD1
j_gene: TRBJ1-2
abundance: once
v_gene: TRBV6-9

CDR3aa: CASSRLGTAGYTF
CDR3nt: TGTGCCAGCAGTAGACTGGGTACGGCTGGCTACACCTTC
d_gene: NA
j_gene: TRBJ1-2
abundance: NA
v_gene: TRBV6-5

CDR3aa: CASSEEAGYEAFF
CDR3nt: TGTGCCAGCAGTGAAGAGGCAGGGTATGAAGCTTTCTTT
d_gene: NA
j_gene: TRBJ1-1
abundance: once
v_gene: TRBV6-1